What follows are 5 T cell receptor beta chains derived from one specimen sequenced in a study of CD8 T cells in ankylosing spondylitis. From the 5' RACE reads, TCRdb called clonotypes with MiXCR, one entry per CDR3 protein. The sample lists about 250,000 distinct CDR3 sequences, 32% occurring once. Sample: blood, either unsorted or a sorted T cell fraction (not recorded which). All receptors come from a male donor with ankylosing spondylitis or in good health (not recorded which).

The rearrangement links TRBV10-3 to TRBJ2-1; D call uncertain. The CDR3 sequence is 13 residues long. Trimming removed 6 bases from V and 6 bases from J, with 12 bases in between. CDR1 ENHRY and CDR2 SYGVKD come from the germline V gene. The CDR3 sequence: CAIREPTGNEQFF. CDR3 nucleotides: TGTGCCATCAGGGAACCCACGGGCAATGAGCAGTTCTTC.

This rearrangement joins TRBV10-2 to TRBJ2-2; D gene ambiguous. Per germline, CDR1 WSHSY and CDR2 SAAADI. V dropped 2 bases and J dropped 6 bases, with 7 bases sitting between them. The CDR3 covers 13 residues. CDR3 sequence: CASSEVQPGELFF. The CDR3 nucleotides are TGCGCCAGCAGTGAGGTCCAACCCGGGGAGCTGTTTTTT.

CDR3 in amino acids: CASSFGEPGLSYEQYF. The CDR3, as DNA: TGTGCCAGCAGCTTTGGTGAACCAGGGCTCTCCTACGAGCAGTACTTC. The rearrangement links TRBV7-6 to TRBJ2-7; D perhaps matches TRBD1 (5 bases). Germline lookup yields CDR1 SGHVS and CDR2 FNYEAQ. The CDR3 runs to 16 residues. Between the trimmed V and J ends, which lost 3 bases and 0 bases, there was a span of 15 bases.

The V gene is TRBV29-1, the J gene TRBJ1-1; D unresolved. This CDR3 has 14 amino acids. Trimming took 3 bases from V and 6 from J, leaving 17 bases between them. The germline V gene has CDR1 SQVTM and CDR2 ANQGSEA. CDR3: CSVDSGGYKPEAFF. CDR3 DNA sequence: TGCAGCGTTGATAGTGGCGGATATAAACCTGAAGCTTTCTTT.

The V gene is TRBV10-2, the J gene TRBJ2-5; unclear D gene. The length of the CDR3 is 13 residues. V was clipped by 8 bases and J by 5 bases, with 15 bases between them. CDR1 is WSHSY, CDR2 SAAADI, per germline. The CDR3 protein is CASGQTAGETQYF. DNA of the CDR3: TGCGCCAGCGGGCAGACTGCCGGTGAGACCCAGTACTTC.